The rows below give T cell receptor beta chains drawn from one sample of a study of blood T cell repertoires in COVID-19. The table came from immunoSEQ multiplex PCR; TCRdb's copy has only in-frame clones and leaves some out. This table holds some 400,000 clones, just under 90% found once. The sample was PBMCs or T cells enriched from blood (not recorded which). The receptors originated from a woman aged 25 to 45 who had recovered from COVID-19. CDR3s include the opening cysteine and the closing phenylalanine or tryptophan. Clone size is given for some rows only: seen once, a few or many times, or a class if the clone is expanded.

J | size | V | CDR3
TRBJ2-5 | - | TRBV7-9 | CASIGDREETQYF
TRBJ1-3 | - | TRBV6-6 | CASRTQQGRGNTIYF
TRBJ1-2 | - | TRBV2 | CASSSSLNYGYTF
TRBJ1-2 | - | TRBV10-3 | CAISRTVLNYGYTF
TRBJ2-3 | - | TRBV19 | CASSIGGDTQYF
TRBJ2-1 | - | TRBV11-3 | CASSLGGLGRQFF
TRBJ1-3 | - | TRBV5-1 | CASRTGTSGNTIYF
TRBJ1-1 | - | TRBV5-4 | CASSLVGAGGQWMNTEAFF
TRBJ1-2 | few | TRBV19 | CASSYLRSKMGGYGYTF
TRBJ2-7 | once | TRBV11-2 | CASSLGGWYEQYF
TRBJ2-4 | once | TRBV18 | CASSPGQGVAKNIQYF
TRBJ2-5 | - | TRBV9 | CASSSTSGRKETQYF
TRBJ1-2 | - | TRBV5-1 | CASSLDHSSNGYTF
TRBJ1-3 | - | TRBV19 | CASGQGNSVLSGNTIYF
TRBJ2-1 | - | TRBV7-6 | CASSLFSGDIYNEQFF
TRBJ1-4 | - | TRBV6-5 | CASRETGQREKLFF
TRBJ2-1 | - | TRBV13 | CASSLEGASGRDEEQFF
TRBJ1-1 | - | TRBV21-1 | CASSLSGGRDTENTEAFF
TRBJ2-5 | - | TRBV2 | CASSSQGLGVQTQYF
TRBJ2-2 | few | TRBV10-3 | CAISAGSGETGELFF